The clone carrying this T cell receptor beta chain was found a few times. What it binds is not known. These data are taken from a study of cytomegalovirus exposure and HLA in healthy donors. Overall study results and limits: Judged likely to be a sequencing artifact was a cluster of highly shared sequence variants. A later analysis found most CMV-associated TCR beta chains apparently HLA-restricted. While the bulk of TCR sequences proved rare, some public TCRs turned up in many donors. Associated with cytomegalovirus, according to the listing, were 164 TCR beta chains.

This CDR3 has 18 residues. The junction had 13 bases not matched to a gene; V was cut back by 2 bases and J by 2 bases. Looked up from germline, CDR1 is LGHNA and CDR2 is YNFKEQ. With 60 Vbeta and 13 Jbeta primers, the PCR was carried out. The protocol was immunoSEQ multiplex PCR, while the TCRdb copy is restricted to in-frame clones and leaves out a portion. Of 200,000 to 250,000 clones in the sample, roughly four fifths were seen once. Sequences were obtained from PBMCs. The chain employs TRBV4-2 and TRBJ2-3, with 7 bases lining up with TRBD2. The source is a woman in her thirties or forties in good health and CMV-seronegative. DNA for the CDR3: TGTGCCAGCAGCCAATTGAGGTCCAGCGGGGAATTCACAGATACGCAGTATTTT. Protein product: CASSQLRSSGEFTDTQYF.